This TCR beta chain emerged from a study of blood T cell repertoires in COVID-19. The data were produced by immunoSEQ multiplex PCR, yet TCRdb's version contains in-frame clones alone and is incomplete. The sample has around 250,000 clones; 65% to 90% are singletons. The V and J ends lost 4 bases and 4 bases respectively, with 9 bases between them. The V gene's germline CDR1 is KGHSH and CDR2 LQKENI. The CDR3 loop spans 13 amino acids. Participants' reported clinical history set cohort assignment. The sequencing sample was made of PBMCs or T cells enriched from blood (not recorded which). The TCR sequence derives from a man aged 18 to 30 who had recovered from COVID-19. The J gene is TRBJ2-3, the V gene TRBV18; unclear D gene. CDR3 in amino acids: CASSLGLADTQYF. The CDR3 coding sequence is TGTGCCAGCTCACTGGGCCTGGCAGATACGCAGTATTTT.